This passage covers 9 T cell receptor beta chains from one sample sequenced in a study of blood T cell repertoires in COVID-19. TCRdb's table, derived via immunoSEQ multiplex PCR, lists solely in-frame clones and lacks some. The table has some 350,000 clones, around 90% seen once. The specimen sequenced was peripheral blood. The receptors were sampled from a woman under 40 with COVID-19, enrolled during active disease.

This clone appeared once. This chain links TRBV5-6 with TRBJ1-2; perhaps TRBD1 as D (5 bases). From germline, CDR1 is SGHDT and CDR2 YYEEEE. V was trimmed by 4 bases and J by 7 bases, leaving 11 bases between them. The CDR3 length is 12 residues. In DNA form, the CDR3 reads TGTGCCAGCAGCCGGGGACTGTCTGGCTACACCTTC. Translation: CASSRGLSGYTF. The entire variable domain, with the rest obtained from reference TRBV5-6 and TRBJ1-2, is as follows: DAGVTQSPTHLIKTRGQQVTLRCSPKSGHDTVSWYQQALGQGPQFIFQYYEEEERQRGNFPDRFSGHQFPNYSSELNVNALLLGDSALYLCASSRGLSGYTFGSGTRLTVV.

The rearrangement uses TRBV4-3 and TRBJ2-3, with 13 nucleotides matching TRBD2. This CDR3 has 16 amino acids. With V trimmed by 4 bases and J by 6 bases, 7 bases remained unmatched. Germline loops: CDR1 LGHNA, CDR2 YSLEER. CDR3 region: CASSPRTSGSMDTQYF. Here the CDR3 DNA reads TGCGCCAGCAGCCCTCGGACTAGCGGGAGTATGGATACGCAGTATTTT.

The rearrangement uses TRBV11-3 and TRBJ2-1; 7 bases match TRBD2. The V and J ends lost 1 base and 5 bases, in that order; junction bases with no gene match: 11. The CDR3 spans 17 residues. Germline CDR1 is SGHNT and CDR2 is YENEEA. The chain's CDR3 is CASSLVQGAGSHNEQFF. The CDR3 bases are TGTGCCAGCAGCTTAGTTCAGGGAGCGGGATCCCACAATGAGCAGTTCTTC.

The rearrangement joins TRBV6-5 to TRBJ2-1, with 8 positions matching TRBD2. V shed 10 bases, J shed 7 bases, and the junction held 9 bases outside the gene matches. CDR1 and CDR2 (germline): MNHEY, SVGAGI. The length of the CDR3 is 13 residues. CDR3 in amino acids: CATCSGAINEQFF. As DNA, the CDR3 is TGTGCCACCTGTAGCGGGGCGATTAATGAGCAGTTCTTC.

V usage is TRBV6-2 or TRBV6-3 and J usage is TRBJ2-7; D is uncertain. CDR1 is MNHEY, CDR2 SVGEGT, per germline. The CDR3 runs to 14 residues. Trimming took off 5 bases at V and 0 bases at J, with 11 bases between the two ends. CDR3 nucleotides: TGTGCCAGCAGTCGCCCCGGCGGCTCCTACGAGCAGTACTTC. This translates into CASSRPGGSYEQYF.

V is TRBV11-2 and J is TRBJ2-2; tentatively, D is TRBD2 (5 bases). V was pared by 8 bases and J by 1 base, with 14 bases between. The length of the CDR3 is 15 residues. Germline values: CDR1 SGHAT, CDR2 FQNNGV. DNA for the CDR3: TGTGCCAGCGGAGGACGCTCTGGGAACACCGGGGAGCTGTTTTTT. Translation: CASGGRSGNTGELFF.

This clone has just one count. This chain uses TRBV4-1 with TRBJ1-1, with a weak D call TRBD1 (5 bases). Between the trimmed V and J ends, which lost 4 bases and 5 bases, there was a span of 14 bases. This CDR3 spans 14 amino acids. The germline V gene encodes CDR1 MGHRA and CDR2 YSYEKL. The CDR3 DNA reads TGCGCCAGCAGCCCGGGGAGGGGTAGAACTGAAGCTTTCTTT. Translated: CASSPGRGRTEAFF.

This rearrangement joins TRBV4-3 to TRBJ1-1, with 12 bases aligning to TRBD1. Per germline, CDR1 LGHNA and CDR2 YSLEER. Unmatched junction bases numbered 9, after V lost 6 bases and J lost 1 base. The CDR3 runs 17 residues. The CDR3 loop is CASRLGTGGAGNTEAFF. The DNA of the CDR3 is TGCGCCAGCAGACTCGGGACAGGGGGCGCCGGGAACACTGAAGCTTTCTTT.

This chain links TRBV9 with TRBJ2-5, with D unclear. The CDR3 has 14 residues. Trimming cost V 0 bases and J 5 bases, with 11 bases left between them. Per the germline V gene, CDR1 is SGDLS and CDR2 is YYNGEE. Here the CDR3 DNA reads TGTGCCAGCAGCGTAGGAAACACGGAGGAGACCCAGTACTTC. It yields the protein CASSVGNTEETQYF.